A selection of T cell receptor beta chains follows, all from one sample in a study of cytomegalovirus exposure and HLA in healthy donors. Here immunoSEQ multiplex PCR was the method, and the copy in TCRdb shows in-frame clones only, minus some. This table has about 190,000 clones, 81% appearing once. The sample was PBMCs. These receptors came from a man aged 18-30 years in good health and CMV-seronegative. The conserved cysteine and the conserved F or W are not part of the CDR3 here.

>TRBJ2-7|TRBV10-3
AISLDSYSYEQY
>TRBJ1-1|TRBV6-1
ASSEGGGFAGRNTEAF
>TRBJ1-5|TRBV5-6
ASSPGGQPQH
>TRBJ2-7|TRBV30
AWSDKAGTSGRYKDEQY
>TRBJ2-1|TRBV4-3
ASSQDWGTGGAGEQF
>TRBJ2-7|TRBV19
ASSIGTATEQY
>TRBJ2-5|TRBV10-1
ASSGAQY
>TRBJ2-1|TRBV6-4
ASSERYGLPYNEQF
>TRBJ2-2|TRBV2
ASSEATGTGELF
>TRBJ2-5|TRBV5-4
ASSLGSGNLETQY
>TRBJ1-6|TRBV27
ASSSLDMVIPLH
>TRBJ2-3|TRBV6-6
ASSWAGGVSDTQY
>TRBJ2-7|TRBV28
AIRDRERPHLDEQY
>TRBJ2-5|TRBV7-9
ASSFSGTSVQETQY
>TRBJ1-3|TRBV2
ASGTGRSGNTIY
>TRBJ1-4|TRBV5-8
ASSLVRQGPTNEKLF
>TRBJ1-5|TRBV5-1
ASSLEGIRNQPQH
>TRBJ2-2|TRBV10-3
ATLGQGGGELF
>TRBJ2-3|TRBV4-1
ASSQYVLGSTDTQY
>TRBJ1-1|TRBV19
ASSIGGQGGTEAF
>TRBJ2-1|TRBV7-9
ASSDSGSWDNEQF
>TRBJ2-7|TRBV6-1
ASSGSRVVGYEQY
>TRBJ2-7|TRBV25-1
ASSGTTGTSYEQY
>TRBJ2-2|TRBV4-3
ASSQVPPGQVLF